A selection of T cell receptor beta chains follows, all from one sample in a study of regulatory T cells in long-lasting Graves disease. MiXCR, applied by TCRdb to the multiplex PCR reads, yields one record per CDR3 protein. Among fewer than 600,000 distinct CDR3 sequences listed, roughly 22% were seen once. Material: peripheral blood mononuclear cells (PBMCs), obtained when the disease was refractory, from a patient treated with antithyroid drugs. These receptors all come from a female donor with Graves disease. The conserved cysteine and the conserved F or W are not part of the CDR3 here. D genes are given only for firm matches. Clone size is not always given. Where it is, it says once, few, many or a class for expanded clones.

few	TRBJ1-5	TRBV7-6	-	ASSLSSPYSNQPQH
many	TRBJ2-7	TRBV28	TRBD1	ASSWIVQGAGEQY
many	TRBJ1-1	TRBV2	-	ASREESLDLTKAF
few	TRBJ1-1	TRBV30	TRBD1	AWSVGTGGGF
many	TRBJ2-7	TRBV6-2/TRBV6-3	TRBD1	ASSSGTGASHEQY
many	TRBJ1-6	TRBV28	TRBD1	ASSLRQGGVNSPLH
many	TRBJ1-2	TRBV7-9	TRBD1	ASNDDRDHGYT
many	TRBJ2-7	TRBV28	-	ASSLGFVNSYEQY
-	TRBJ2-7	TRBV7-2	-	ASSLRAGESYEQY
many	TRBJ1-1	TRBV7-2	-	ASSPGHPGGEAF
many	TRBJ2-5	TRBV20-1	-	SAPSTRWSVEETQY
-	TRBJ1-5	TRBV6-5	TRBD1	ASSSWTGKDQPQH
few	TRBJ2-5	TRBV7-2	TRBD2	ASSLSVTSGKETQY
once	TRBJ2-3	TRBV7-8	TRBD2	ASSRTSGDTDTQY
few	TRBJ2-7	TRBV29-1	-	SAHDSAADQGSYEQY
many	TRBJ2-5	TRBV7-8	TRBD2	ASIPSGGETQY
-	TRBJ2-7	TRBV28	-	ASSSFRDGTYEQY
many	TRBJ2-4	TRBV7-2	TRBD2	ASSLVAGVENIQY
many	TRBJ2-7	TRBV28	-	ASSSQEQPYEQY
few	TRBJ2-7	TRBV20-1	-	SAYVTTAYEQY
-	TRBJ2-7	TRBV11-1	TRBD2	ASSTGLGDEQY
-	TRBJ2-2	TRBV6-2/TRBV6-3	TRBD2	ASTRGPGLAGVRTGELF
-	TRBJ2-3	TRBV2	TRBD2	ASSRLAGGRTDTQY
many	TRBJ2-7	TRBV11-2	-	ASSPGHRAYEQY
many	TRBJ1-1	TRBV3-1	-	ASKEEGYTEAF
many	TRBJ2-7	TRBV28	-	ASSLLTALREQY
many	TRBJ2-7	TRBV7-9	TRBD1	ASSWDRSSYEQY
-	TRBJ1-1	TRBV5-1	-	ASSPSGDFDEAF
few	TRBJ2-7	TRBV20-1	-	SATRSGTDYEQY
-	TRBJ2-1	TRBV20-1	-	SARDALVNEQF
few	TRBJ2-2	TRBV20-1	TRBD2	SAREHSGGAGELF
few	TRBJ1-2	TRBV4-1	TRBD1	ASRRQGASEGYT
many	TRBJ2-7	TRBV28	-	ASSPNGRRVYEQY
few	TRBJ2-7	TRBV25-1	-	ASTPGPSFVRQY
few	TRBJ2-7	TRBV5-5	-	ASIPSGTAREQY
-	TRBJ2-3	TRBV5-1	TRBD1	ASSFGDRGRDTQY
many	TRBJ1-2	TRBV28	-	ASGEGLNYGYT
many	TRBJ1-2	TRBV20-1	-	SARDIDIFNYGYT
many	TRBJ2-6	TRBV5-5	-	ASSRPSGANVLT
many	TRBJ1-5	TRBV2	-	ASTGQPGQPQH